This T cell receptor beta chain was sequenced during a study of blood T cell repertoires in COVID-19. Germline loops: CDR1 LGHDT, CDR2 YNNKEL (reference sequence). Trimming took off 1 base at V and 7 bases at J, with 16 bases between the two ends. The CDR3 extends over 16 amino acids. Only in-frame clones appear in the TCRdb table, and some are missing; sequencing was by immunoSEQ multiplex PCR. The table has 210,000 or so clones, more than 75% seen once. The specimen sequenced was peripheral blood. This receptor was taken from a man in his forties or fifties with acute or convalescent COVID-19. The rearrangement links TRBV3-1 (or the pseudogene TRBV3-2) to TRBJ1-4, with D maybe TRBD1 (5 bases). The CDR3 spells CASSQGKQARSEKLFF. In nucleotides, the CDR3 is TGTGCCAGCAGCCAAGGGAAACAGGCACGGAGTGAAAAACTGTTTTTT.